One TCR beta chain is described in this entry. CDR3 length: 12 amino acids. Germline lookup yields CDR1 MGHDK and CDR2 SYGVNS. V lost 5 bases to trimming and J lost 7 bases; unmatched junction nucleotides: 1. These data come from a study of immune evolution from preneoplasia to lung adenocarcinoma. Assay used: immunoSEQ multiplex PCR; TCRdb lists only in-frame clones, some missing. The sample lists just over 8,500 clones, 80% occurring once. Resections took place in Japan or China from about 2013 to 2018. Macro-dissection enriched premalignant or tumor cells before nucleic acid extraction. The receptor was isolated from a donor at least 70 years old with lung adenocarcinoma. The sample comprised FFPE minimally invasive lung adenocarcinoma tissue. V usage is TRBV25-1 and J usage is TRBJ2-4, with 8 nucleotides matching TRBD1. In DNA form, the CDR3 reads TGTGCCAGCAGTCGACAGGGGAACATTCAGTACTTC. This gives the protein CASSRQGNIQYF.